The next 29 T cell receptor beta chains were all read from a single sample in a study of vaccination and CD4 T cells after COVID-19 (dated by TCRdb to 2021 to 2024). The sample's treatment or condition, from its label and the paper: roughly 10-day PBMC culture with coronavirus spike peptide pools or control peptides (ViraFEST assay). The antigens for these receptors are not known. Receptor libraries were prepared by PCR. Data came from an Illumina iSeq 100. DNA from cultured CD4+ T cells underwent TCR sequencing with the Oncomine TCR Beta short-read assay at the Johns Hopkins FTIC core. TCRdb took the public reads, trimmed them with fastp at Q25, ran MiXCR for clone calling and kept in-frame beta chains. For every CDR3 protein sequence, its rows merge into one entry that carries the most common genes and DNA. Across this sample there are fewer than 15,000 distinct CDR3 sequences, with 50% to 75% seen only once. The top ten constitute 7.5% to 9% of the sample.

Source: CD4+ T cells from blood, cultured in vitro, taken before SARS-CoV-2 vaccination. The receptors were gathered from a human donor who had recovered from COVID-19.

The chain joins TRBV28 to TRBJ1-1; the match to TRBD1 covers 8 bases. V dropped 6 bases and J dropped 4; count of bases not matched to a gene: 19. Per the germline V gene, CDR1 is MDHEN and CDR2 is SYDVKM. The length of the CDR3 is 18 residues. CDR3 DNA: TGTGCCAGCAGGCAGGGGGCGCTGTTCGGTCGGTCGGCCACTGAAGCTTTCTTT. Translated, it gives CASRQGALFGRSATEAFF.

The chain carries TRBV20-1 and TRBJ2-3; 10 nucleotides align to TRBD2. CDR1 DFQATT and CDR2 SNEGSKA come from the germline V gene (reference sequence). The CDR3 length is 14 residues. The CDR3 here is CSRYPGLATDTQYF. The DNA for the CDR3 is TGCAGCCGCTACCCGGGACTAGCGACAGATACGCAGTATTTT.

This chain joins TRBV6-1 and TRBJ2-7, with TRBD1 identical over 8 bases. The CDR3 consists of 16 residues. The germline V gene encodes CDR1 MNHNS and CDR2 SASEGT. J was trimmed by 5 bases and V by 1 base; bases with no gene match: 10. CDR3 amino acids: CASSEVAGGAGHEQYF. The CDR3 nucleotides are TGTGCCAGCAGTGAAGTTGCAGGGGGCGCTGGCCACGAGCAGTACTTC.

In DNA form, the CDR3 reads TGCAGTGCTACAACTAGCGGGATATACAATGAGCAGTTCTTC. Protein sequence: CSATTSGIYNEQFF. V usage is TRBV20-1 and J usage is TRBJ2-1, with 10 bases lining up with TRBD2. The CDR3 is made up of 14 amino acids. V gave up 4 bases and J gave up 4 bases; unmatched junction bases: 4. Germline V CDR1 and CDR2: DFQATT, SNEGSKA (reference sequence).

The chain couples TRBV12-3 or TRBV12-4 to TRBJ1-1; possibly TRBD1 for D (5 bases). The CDR3 is 15 amino acids. The V gene lost 2 bases and the J gene lost 0 bases, with 10 bases spanning the gap. The CDR3 nucleotides are TGTGCCAGCAGTTTATTTGGGGGGGTGAACACTGAAGCTTTCTTT. As protein: CASSLFGGVNTEAFF.

V and J are TRBV7-2 and TRBJ2-5; 10 bases line up with TRBD2. The CDR3 length is 14 residues. With V trimmed by 4 bases and J by 5 bases, 4 bases remained unmatched. From germline, CDR1 is SGHTA and CDR2 FQGNSA. The CDR3 bases are TGTGCCAGCAGCTCAGCGGGGGGGCGGGAGACCCAGTACTTC. It translates to CASSSAGGRETQYF.

The V gene is TRBV11-3, the J gene TRBJ1-6, with TRBD1 as a possible D gene (5 bases). The CDR3 has 16 amino acids. Germline CDR1 reads SGHNT; CDR2 reads YENEEA. V was cut by 4 bases and J by 8 bases, with 18 bases left in between. The CDR3 reads CASSSNKGSWYSPLHF. The CDR3 nucleotides are TGTGCCAGCAGCTCAAACAAGGGGAGTTGGTATTCACCCCTCCACTTT.

This clonotype has a single count. J is TRBJ1-4 and V is TRBV6-1; D is possibly TRBD1 (5 bases). This CDR3 contains 15 residues. V shed 6 bases and J shed 7 bases, with 18 bases lying between them. Looked up from germline, CDR1 is MNHNS and CDR2 is SASEGT. The DNA of the CDR3 is TGTGCCAGCAGCCTTAACAGGCACGGGGGTGAAAAACTGTTTTTT. This codes for CASSLNRHGGEKLFF.

A single count supports this clonotype. CDR3 nucleotides: TGTGCCAGCAGCTTTGGATCGGGGCAGCAGGAACCAGGGTACTTC. The encoded protein is CASSFGSGQQEPGYF. The rearrangement links TRBV7-9 to TRBJ2-5, with D perhaps matching TRBD1 or TRBD2 (5 bases each). The CDR3 totals 15 residues. The V gene lost 3 bases and the J gene lost 13 bases, with 24 bases spanning the gap. Per the germline V gene, CDR1 is SEHNR and CDR2 is FQNEAQ (reference sequence).

This chain joins TRBV11-3 and TRBJ2-7; D is possibly TRBD2 (6 bases). V was cut by 5 bases and J by 4 bases, with 9 bases left in between. CDR1 is SGHNT and CDR2 is YENEEA in the germline V gene. The length of the CDR3 is 12 residues. The CDR3 spells CASSTRGYEQYF. The CDR3 DNA reads as TGTGCCAGCAGCACCCGGGGGTACGAGCAGTACTTC.

The rearrangement links TRBV11-2 to TRBJ1-5; TRBD1 matches 8 bases. CDR3 length equals 14 residues. CDR1 is SGHAT, CDR2 FQNNGV, per germline. Trimming cost V 5 bases and J 3 bases; bases outside gene matches: 3. The CDR3 here is CASSQTGVNQPQHF. CDR3 nucleotides: TGTGCCAGCAGCCAGACAGGGGTCAATCAGCCCCAGCATTTT.

This chain connects TRBV6-2 or TRBV6-3 to TRBJ2-3, with 9 bases matching TRBD2. Germline loops: CDR1 MNHEY, CDR2 SVGEGT. The V and J ends lost 5 bases and 1 base, in that order; junction bases with no gene match: 4. The CDR3 totals 15 residues. The CDR3 bases are TGTGCCAGCAGTCCCAGACTAGCGGGCACAGATACGCAGTATTTT. It specifies CASSPRLAGTDTQYF.

The chain uses TRBV20-1 and TRBJ2-4; a weak D match, TRBD2 (6 bases). V lost 6 bases and J lost 7, with 16 bases in between. Germline CDR1 DFQATT, CDR2 SNEGSKA (reference sequence). This CDR3 has 13 amino acids. CDR3 protein: CSAPVEGPNIQYF. The CDR3 coding sequence is TGCAGTGCCCCGGTGGAGGGCCCCAACATTCAGTACTTC.

The genes are TRBV12-3 or TRBV12-4 and TRBJ2-7; no reliable D call. The CDR3 runs 11 residues. The V end lost 5 bases, the J end lost 7 bases, and 9 bases lay between the germline ends. The CDR3 DNA sequence: TGTGCCAGCAGTGAAGGGTGGGAGCAGTACTTC. Translating gives CASSEGWEQYF.

The V gene is TRBV6-1, the J gene TRBJ1-2; 10 bases match TRBD1. CDR1 and CDR2 (germline): MNHNS, SASEGT. Trimming removed 6 bases from V and 6 bases from J; junction bases left unmatched: 25. This CDR3 region has 20 residues. The CDR3 loop is CASRPGTGETAGSLGDGYTF. The CDR3 bases are TGTGCCAGCAGACCAGGGACAGGGGAAACAGCGGGTTCCCTGGGGGATGGCTACACCTTC.

V gene TRBV11-2 combines with J gene TRBJ2-7; D unclear. CDR1 SGHAT and CDR2 FQNNGV come from the germline V gene. V dropped 11 bases and J dropped 6 bases, with 14 bases sitting between them. This CDR3 comprises 11 residues. CDR3 in amino acids: CARHQKLEQYF. In nucleotides, the CDR3 is TGTGCCCGCCACCAAAAGCTCGAGCAGTACTTC.

In its sample, this clonotype was seen a few times. The V call is TRBV24-1, the J call TRBJ2-5; 9 nucleotides line up with TRBD1. In germline, CDR1 is KGHDR, CDR2 SFDVKD. Germline trimming cut 5 bases from V and 4 bases from J; bases unmatched to any gene: 10. The CDR3 contains 16 residues. CDR3 in DNA: TGTGCCACCAGTGCCGCAACCGGGACAGGGTCAGAGACCCAGTACTTC. Protein product: CATSAATGTGSETQYF.

This chain links TRBV20-1 with TRBJ1-1, with 8 bases fitting TRBD1. The CDR3 contains 16 residues. The V segment lost 4 bases and the J segment 1 base; nucleotides outside the gene matches: 11. CDR1 and CDR2 (germline): DFQATT, SNEGSKA (reference sequence). This chain's CDR3 is CSANRWLGTGNTEAFF. The CDR3 DNA reads TGCAGTGCTAACCGCTGGTTAGGGACAGGGAACACTGAAGCTTTCTTT.

The V gene is TRBV20-1, the J gene TRBJ1-5; D gene uncertain. The CDR3 is 9 residues long. V lost 6 bases and J 8 bases, leaving 5 bases between the germline ends. CDR1 DFQATT and CDR2 SNEGSKA come from the germline V gene (reference sequence). This chain's CDR3 is CSAGKPQHF. CDR3 DNA sequence: TGCAGTGCGGGTAAGCCCCAGCATTTT.

This clonotype was seen a single time. As DNA, the CDR3 is TGTGCCAGCAGTGAGATGACAGGTTCCGGTGGCTACACCTTC. This sequence encodes CASSEMTGSGGYTF. The J gene is TRBJ1-2, the V gene TRBV2; D is perhaps TRBD1 (6 bases). This CDR3 comprises 14 residues. The V gene's germline CDR1 is SNHLY and CDR2 FYNNEI. Trimming removed 3 bases at V and 7 bases at J, with 15 bases between.

V and J are TRBV6-2 or TRBV6-3 and TRBJ2-7; TRBD2 matches at 7 bases. CDR1 is MNHEY, CDR2 SVGEGT, per germline. CDR3 length: 15 residues. The trim removed 2 bases at V and 2 bases at J, leaving 6 bases unmatched. The CDR3 loop is CASSYLAVIPYEQYF. CDR3 nucleotides: TGTGCCAGCAGTTACCTAGCGGTAATCCCCTACGAGCAGTACTTC.

CDR3 sequence (DNA): TGCAGTGCTTACACAGTAGTTGGGGGTGACACTGAAGCTTTCTTT. Protein: CSAYTVVGGDTEAFF. The chain joins TRBV20-1 to TRBJ1-1; maybe TRBD1 (5 bases). This CDR3 contains 15 residues. In germline, CDR1 is DFQATT, CDR2 SNEGSKA (reference sequence). V lost 5 bases, J lost 3 bases, and 19 bases lay in between.

This rearrangement joins TRBV6-1 to TRBJ2-7; 7 positions match TRBD2. This CDR3 contains 15 residues. V gave up 4 bases and J gave up 2 bases; unmatched junction bases: 8. Per the germline V gene, CDR1 is MNHNS and CDR2 is SASEGT. The CDR3 protein is CASSGGSGIAYEQYF. The CDR3 nucleotides read TGTGCCAGCAGTGGGGGGAGCGGGATCGCCTACGAGCAGTACTTC.

The rearrangement uses TRBV7-9 and TRBJ1-2; TRBD1 agrees at 8 bases. The CDR3 totals 14 residues. V dropped 5 bases and J dropped 2; count of bases not matched to a gene: 4. The germline CDR1 and CDR2 sequences are SEHNR and FQNEAQ (reference sequence). The DNA for the CDR3 is TGTGCCAGCAGCCCACGGACAGGGAACTATGGCTACACCTTC. Protein sequence: CASSPRTGNYGYTF.

The table lists this clonotype with a few counts. V usage is TRBV6-5 and J usage is TRBJ2-2; no clear D. The CDR3 loop spans 17 amino acids. Germline V gives CDR1 MNHEY, CDR2 SVGAGI. V lost 4 bases and J 4 bases, leaving 19 bases between the germline ends. The DNA for the CDR3 is TGTGCCAGCAGTTCCCTACAGACCGCCTCACCCACCGGGGAGCTGTTTTTT. This codes for CASSSLQTASPTGELFF.

This chain uses TRBV7-6 with TRBJ2-5; no clear D. The CDR3 contains 13 residues. V lost 1 base, J lost 5 bases, and 8 bases lay in between. Per germline, CDR1 SGHVS and CDR2 FNYEAQ. CDR3 DNA: TGTGCCAGCAGCTTAGTCGTTAGGGAGACCCAGTACTTC. It is translated as CASSLVVRETQYF.

This sequence joins TRBV5-6 and TRBJ2-5, with D possibly matching TRBD2 (5 bases). This CDR3 spans 15 amino acids. Germline CDR1 SGHDT, CDR2 YYEEEE. Trimming left V 1 base short and J 5 bases short, with 15 bases between. CDR3 sequence reads: CASSLRRPAGETQYF. The CDR3 nucleotides are TGTGCCAGCAGCTTGAGGAGGCCAGCCGGGGAGACCCAGTACTTC.

The rearrangement joins TRBV11-3 to TRBJ2-2; D not resolved. Trimming shortened V by 2 bases and J by 1 base, and 14 bases separated the two germline ends. The CDR3 is made up of 17 amino acids. Per the germline V gene, CDR1 is SGHNT and CDR2 is YENEEA. CDR3 residues: CASSLFPTAENTGELFF. The CDR3, as DNA: TGTGCCAGCAGCTTATTCCCCACGGCGGAGAACACCGGGGAGCTGTTTTTT.

This clonotype has only a few counts. This chain uses TRBV6-5 with TRBJ1-2; D perhaps matches TRBD1 (5 bases). From germline, CDR1 is MNHEY and CDR2 SVGAGI. V shed 2 bases and J shed 7 bases, with 14 bases lying between them. This CDR3 contains 14 residues. The CDR3 is CASSYEGRGTGYTF. The CDR3 DNA reads TGTGCCAGCAGTTACGAGGGTAGGGGTACTGGCTACACCTTC.